The clone carrying this T cell receptor (beta chain) was seen many times. Its antigen is not known. This entry is derived from a study of post-analysis software for immune sequencing data. Findings of the study overall: The normalized Chao1 diversity of multiple sclerosis patients was significantly lower than that of controls. When patients were compared with controls, a handful of TRBV segments were more frequent, TRBV5-6, TRBV5-1 and TRBV20-1 among them. F measure clustering grouped samples strongly by preparation batch.

Unique molecular identifiers were carried by the TCR beta cDNA libraries. A single record per CDR3 protein comes from TCRdb applying MiXCR to the PCR reads. This table has some 240,000 distinct CDR3 sequences, around 34% appearing once. Germline trimming cut 8 bases from V and 0 bases from J; bases unmatched to any gene: 19. The germline V gene encodes CDR1 MNHNS and CDR2 SASEGT. This CDR3 has 19 residues. The sequence was collected from a girl aged 10 to 17 with multiple sclerosis. Input material: blood. This chain joins TRBV6-1 and TRBJ2-1; 7 nucleotides agree with TRBD1. CDR3 amino acids: CASSKPTGARLSSYNEQFF. DNA for the CDR3: TGTGCCAGCTCAAAACCCACAGGGGCCCGGCTATCCTCCTACAATGAGCAGTTCTTC.